A selection of T cell receptor beta chains follows, all from one sample in a study of glioma-infiltrating T cells after dendritic cell vaccination. Libraries were prepared by immunoSEQ multiplex PCR; TCRdb keeps only in-frame clonotypes and omits some of them. This sample has more than 85,000 clones, with 90% found just once. Specimen: blood, collected after dendritic cell vaccination. Receptors originate from a human donor with glioblastoma. Both conserved end residues are part of each CDR3. D genes are given only for firm matches. Some rows mark clone size as missing; the rest say once, few, many or name a class of expanded clone.

size: NA
J: TRBJ1-1
D: NA
V: TRBV19
DNA: TGTGCCAGTAGTATAGTCCCAGGGCTGAACACTGAAGCTTTCTTT
CDR3: CASSIVPGLNTEAFF

size: NA
J: TRBJ2-2
D: TRBD1
V: TRBV15
DNA: TGTGCCACCAGCGACAGGGGCAGGAACACCGGGGAGCTGTTTTTT
CDR3: CATSDRGRNTGELFF

size: NA
J: TRBJ2-2
D: TRBD2
V: TRBV2
DNA: TGTGCCAGCAGTGCGGGACTAGGAAACACCGGGGAGCTGTTTTTT
CDR3: CASSAGLGNTGELFF

size: NA
J: TRBJ2-2
D: TRBD2
V: TRBV18
DNA: TGTGCCAGCTCAGCTAGCGGGAGGACCGGGGAGCTGTTTTTT
CDR3: CASSASGRTGELFF

size: once
J: TRBJ2-1
D: NA
V: TRBV7-3
DNA: TGTGCCAGCAGCTCAATAGCTGGTGAGCAGTTCTTC
CDR3: CASSSIAGEQFF

size: NA
J: TRBJ1-2
D: TRBD1
V: TRBV5-4
DNA: TGTGCCAGCAGCGGGGACAGGGGCAACTATGGCTACACCTTC
CDR3: CASSGDRGNYGYTF

size: once
J: TRBJ2-1
D: NA
V: TRBV13
DNA: TGTGCCAGCAGCTTAGGGCCGGGCAATGAGCAGTTCTTC
CDR3: CASSLGPGNEQFF

size: NA
J: TRBJ1-5
D: TRBD1
V: TRBV6-1
DNA: TGTGCCAGCAGTGATACAGGGGTACATCAGCCCCAGCATTTT
CDR3: CASSDTGVHQPQHF

size: NA
J: TRBJ1-1
D: NA
V: TRBV4-1
DNA: TGCGCCAGCAGTCCCTTAGCGGCGAACACTGAAGCTTTCTTT
CDR3: CASSPLAANTEAFF

size: few
J: TRBJ2-1
D: NA
V: TRBV9
DNA: TGTGCCAGCAGCGTAGGGACAGAGAATGAGCAGTTCTTC
CDR3: CASSVGTENEQFF

size: NA
J: TRBJ1-6
D: NA
V: TRBV18
DNA: TGTGCCAGCTCCCCCTCAGGGGATAATTCCCCCCTCCACTTT
CDR3: CASSPSGDNSPLHF

size: NA
J: TRBJ2-7
D: NA
V: TRBV30
DNA: TGTGCATCAGGGTGGAGGGGGCCTTCCGACGAGCAGTACTTC
CDR3: CASGWRGPSDEQYF

size: NA
J: TRBJ1-5
D: TRBD1
V: TRBV6-1
DNA: TGTGCCAGCAGTCAAACAGGGGTGGGTCAGCCCCAGCATTTT
CDR3: CASSQTGVGQPQHF

size: NA
J: TRBJ2-3
D: TRBD2
V: TRBV7-8
DNA: TGTGCCAGCAGCCAAGGTGTGGGGACTAGCGGGAGGGATACGCAGTATTTT
CDR3: CASSQGVGTSGRDTQYF

size: once
J: TRBJ2-7
D: NA
V: TRBV6-1
DNA: TGTGCCAGCAGACGGCCCTCGACAGGCCTAAGGGAGCAGTACTTC
CDR3: CASRRPSTGLREQYF

size: NA
J: TRBJ1-4
D: NA
V: TRBV6-1
DNA: TGTGCCAGCACGCAGGGTAGCACTAATGAAAAACTGTTTTTT
CDR3: CASTQGSTNEKLFF

size: NA
J: TRBJ2-7
D: TRBD1
V: TRBV2
DNA: TGTGCCAGCAGTGTGTTGGGACAGGGGTTCTACGAGCAGTACTTC
CDR3: CASSVLGQGFYEQYF

size: NA
J: TRBJ2-7
D: NA
V: TRBV29-1
DNA: TGCAGCGCTGGGACAACGTCCTACGAGCAGTACTTC
CDR3: CSAGTTSYEQYF

size: NA
J: TRBJ2-4
D: TRBD2
V: TRBV15
DNA: TGTGCCACCAGCACCGGGGGGGGCTTCAAAAACATTCAGTACTTC
CDR3: CATSTGGGFKNIQYF

size: NA
J: TRBJ2-1
D: NA
V: TRBV21-1
DNA: TGTGCCACCAGCAGCCGAGGGGGACAGTTTCTCAATGAGCAGTTCTTC
CDR3: CATSSRGGQFLNEQFF

size: NA
J: TRBJ2-1
D: TRBD2
V: TRBV30
DNA: TGTGCCTTCCGCGGCGGGGGGACCCCTGGTCAGCAGTTCTTC
CDR3: CAFRGGGTPGQQFF

size: once
J: TRBJ2-1
D: TRBD1
V: TRBV5-4
DNA: TGTGCCAGCAGCCAGACAGGGGGCTCCTACAATGAGCAGTTCTTC
CDR3: CASSQTGGSYNEQFF

size: NA
J: TRBJ2-5
D: NA
V: TRBV20-1
DNA: TGCAGTGCCGGAGCGCAAGAGACCCAGTACTTC
CDR3: CSAGAQETQYF

size: NA
J: TRBJ1-1
D: TRBD1
V: TRBV7-9
DNA: TGTGCCAGCAGCTCGACAGGGTATGACACTGAAGCTTTCTTT
CDR3: CASSSTGYDTEAFF

size: NA
J: TRBJ1-5
D: NA
V: TRBV10-2
DNA: TGCGCCAGCAGTATAAGGGGGACCTATAGCAATCAGCCCCAGCATTTT
CDR3: CASSIRGTYSNQPQHF

size: NA
J: TRBJ2-5
D: TRBD2
V: TRBV9
DNA: TGTGCCAGCAGCGCGGGAACTAGCGGGGGGGCGGGGGAGACCCAGTACTTC
CDR3: CASSAGTSGGAGETQYF

size: NA
J: TRBJ2-2
D: TRBD2
V: TRBV15
DNA: TGTGCCACCAGCAGTAACAGCGGGACTCACACCGGGGAGCTGTTTTTT
CDR3: CATSSNSGTHTGELFF

size: NA
J: TRBJ2-1
D: TRBD1
V: TRBV29-1
DNA: TGCAGCGTTTATGGACAGGGGTCCTACAATGAGCAGTTCTTC
CDR3: CSVYGQGSYNEQFF

size: NA
J: TRBJ2-5
D: NA
V: TRBV5-1
DNA: TGCGCCAGCAGCGGGCAAGTAGGTGGGGAGACCCAGTACTTC
CDR3: CASSGQVGGETQYF

size: once
J: TRBJ1-1
D: NA
V: TRBV10-2
DNA: TGCGCCAGCAGTGAGCGAACAGGGAAAGCTTTCTTT
CDR3: CASSERTGKAFF

size: medium-sized
J: TRBJ1-3
D: TRBD1
V: TRBV7-9
DNA: TGTGCCAGCAGCCTCGACAGGGCTGGAAACACCATATATTTT
CDR3: CASSLDRAGNTIYF